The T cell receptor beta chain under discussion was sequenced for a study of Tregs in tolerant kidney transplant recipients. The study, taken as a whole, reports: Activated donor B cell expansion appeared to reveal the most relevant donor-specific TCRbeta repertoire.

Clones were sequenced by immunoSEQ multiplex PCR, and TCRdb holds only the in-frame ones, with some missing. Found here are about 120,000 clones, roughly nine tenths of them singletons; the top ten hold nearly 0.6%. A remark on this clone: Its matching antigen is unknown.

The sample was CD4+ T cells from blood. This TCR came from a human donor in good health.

DNA for the CDR3: TGCGCCAGCAGCCAAGCTCCCAGCGGGGGGGCCTACGAGCAGTACTTC. As protein: CASSQAPSGGAYEQYF. V usage is TRBV4-1 and J usage is TRBJ2-7; 10 bases are a match to TRBD2. V lost 1 base and J lost 2; bases outside the gene matches: 5. Germline V gene sequence: CDR1 MGHRA, CDR2 YSYEKL. This CDR3 has 16 residues.